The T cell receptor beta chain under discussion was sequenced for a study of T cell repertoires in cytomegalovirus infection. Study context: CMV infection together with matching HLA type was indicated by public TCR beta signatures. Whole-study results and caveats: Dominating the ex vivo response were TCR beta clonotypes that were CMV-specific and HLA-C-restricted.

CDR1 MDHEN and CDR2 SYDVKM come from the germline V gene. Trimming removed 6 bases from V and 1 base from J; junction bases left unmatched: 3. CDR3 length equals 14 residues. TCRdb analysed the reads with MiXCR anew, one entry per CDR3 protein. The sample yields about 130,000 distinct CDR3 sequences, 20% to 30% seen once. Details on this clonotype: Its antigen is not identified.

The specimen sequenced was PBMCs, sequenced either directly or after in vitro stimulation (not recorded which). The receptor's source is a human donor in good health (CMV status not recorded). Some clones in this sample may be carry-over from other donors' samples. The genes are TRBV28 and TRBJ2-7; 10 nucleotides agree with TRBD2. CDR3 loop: CASRGTSESYEQYF. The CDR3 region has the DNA TGTGCCAGCAGGGGGACTAGCGAGTCCTACGAGCAGTACTTC.